The TCR beta chain under discussion was sequenced for a study of cytomegalovirus exposure and HLA in healthy donors. Whole-study context: Of 300 to 500 genotyped donors, 81% clustered with self-reported Caucasian donors. Overall study findings and caveats: The authors reported that TCR beta sequences could predict HLA-A and HLA-B alleles. These predictions were accurate for most subjects in the first cohort. Later analysis demonstrated an association between a missense DCLRE1C variant and TCR beta V- and J-gene trimming.

Of note for this clone: What it binds is unknown.

V lost 4 bases and J lost 3; bases outside the gene matches: 4. From germline, CDR1 is SGHRS and CDR2 YFSETQ. The CDR3 extends over 14 amino acids. PCR involved 60 Vbeta and 13 Jbeta primers. Clones were sequenced by immunoSEQ multiplex PCR, and TCRdb holds only the in-frame ones, with some missing. The table records about 140,000 clones, approximately 84% of them present only once. The source of this sequence is a woman between 40 and 55 years old in good health and CMV-seronegative. Sequenced material: PBMCs. The chain employs TRBV5-1 and TRBJ1-2; 9 nucleotides agree with TRBD1. CDR3 sequence reads: CASSEQGADYGYTF. DNA of the CDR3: TGCGCCAGCAGCGAACAGGGGGCGGACTATGGCTACACCTTC. Together with reference TRBV5-1 and TRBJ1-2, the CDR3 gives the full variable domain: KAGVTQTPRYLIKTRGQQVTLSCSPISGHRSVSWYQQTPGQGLQFLFEYFSETQRNKGNFPGRFSGRQFSNSRSEMNVSTLELGDSALYLCASSEQGADYGYTFGSGTRLTVV.